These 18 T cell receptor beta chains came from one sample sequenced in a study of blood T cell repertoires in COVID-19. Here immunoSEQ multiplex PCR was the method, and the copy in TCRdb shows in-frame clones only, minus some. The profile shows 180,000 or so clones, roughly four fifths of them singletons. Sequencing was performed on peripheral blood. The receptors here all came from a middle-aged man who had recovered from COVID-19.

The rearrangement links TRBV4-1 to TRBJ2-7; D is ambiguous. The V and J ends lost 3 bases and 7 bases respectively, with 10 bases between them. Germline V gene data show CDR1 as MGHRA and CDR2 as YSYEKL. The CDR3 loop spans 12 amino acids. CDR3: CASSHPKAEQYF. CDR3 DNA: TGCGCCAGCAGCCACCCCAAAGCTGAGCAGTACTTC.

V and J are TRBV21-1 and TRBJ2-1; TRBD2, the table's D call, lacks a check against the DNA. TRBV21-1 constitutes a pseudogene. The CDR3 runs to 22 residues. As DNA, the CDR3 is TGTGCCAGCAGCAAAAGGGCCGTAGACAGGGGAACTAGCGGGAGTAATGAGAATGAGCAGTTCTTC. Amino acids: CASSKRAVDRGTSGSNENEQFF.

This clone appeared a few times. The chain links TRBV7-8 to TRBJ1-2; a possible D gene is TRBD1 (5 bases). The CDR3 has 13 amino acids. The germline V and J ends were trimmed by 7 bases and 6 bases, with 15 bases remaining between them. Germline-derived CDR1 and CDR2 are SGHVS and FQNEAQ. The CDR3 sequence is CASNGGGAHGYTF. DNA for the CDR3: TGTGCCAGCAACGGTGGTGGGGCGCATGGCTACACCTTC.

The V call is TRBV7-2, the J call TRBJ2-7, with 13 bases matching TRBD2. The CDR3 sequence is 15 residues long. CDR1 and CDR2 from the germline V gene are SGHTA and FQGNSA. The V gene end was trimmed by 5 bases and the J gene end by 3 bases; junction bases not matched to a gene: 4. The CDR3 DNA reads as TGTGCCAGCAGCCTAACTAGCGGGAGGGGCTACGAGCAGTACTTC. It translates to CASSLTSGRGYEQYF.

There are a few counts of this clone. As DNA, the CDR3 is TGTGCCAGCAGCGGGGTGACTAGCGGGAGTCGGGATACGCAGTATTTT. Protein product: CASSGVTSGSRDTQYF. This chain links TRBV7-2 with TRBJ2-3; 12 bases agree with TRBD2. Germline V gene sequence: CDR1 SGHTA, CDR2 FQGNSA. V was pared by 5 bases and J by 6 bases, with 9 bases of the junction left unmatched. The CDR3 is made up of 16 amino acids.

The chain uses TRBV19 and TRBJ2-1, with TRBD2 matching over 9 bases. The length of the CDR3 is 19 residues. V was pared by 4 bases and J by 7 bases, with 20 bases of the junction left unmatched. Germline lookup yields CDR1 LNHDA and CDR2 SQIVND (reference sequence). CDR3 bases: TGTGCCAGTAGTAGGCCCCTCCAAGAGTTAGCGGGAGTCGGGAATGAGCAGTTCTTC. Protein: CASSRPLQELAGVGNEQFF.

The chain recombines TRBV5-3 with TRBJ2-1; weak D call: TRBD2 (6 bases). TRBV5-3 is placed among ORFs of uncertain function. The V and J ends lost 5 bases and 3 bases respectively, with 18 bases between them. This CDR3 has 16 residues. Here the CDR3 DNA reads TGTGCCAGAAGACCCGGGACTTCCCCCATCTACAATGAGCAGTTCTTC. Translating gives CARRPGTSPIYNEQFF.

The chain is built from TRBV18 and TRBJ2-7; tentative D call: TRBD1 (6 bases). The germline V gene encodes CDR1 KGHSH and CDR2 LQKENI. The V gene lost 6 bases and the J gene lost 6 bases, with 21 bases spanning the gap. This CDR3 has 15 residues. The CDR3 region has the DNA TGTGCCAGCTCCCCTCGACAGGTTACTGATCTCGAGCAGTACTTC. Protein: CASSPRQVTDLEQYF.

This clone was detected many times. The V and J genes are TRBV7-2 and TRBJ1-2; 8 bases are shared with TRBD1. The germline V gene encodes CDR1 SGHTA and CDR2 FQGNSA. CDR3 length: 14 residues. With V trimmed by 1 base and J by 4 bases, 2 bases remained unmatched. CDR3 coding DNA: TGTGCCAGCAGCTTAGGGCAGGGGGCCTATGGCTACACCTTC. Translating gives CASSLGQGAYGYTF.

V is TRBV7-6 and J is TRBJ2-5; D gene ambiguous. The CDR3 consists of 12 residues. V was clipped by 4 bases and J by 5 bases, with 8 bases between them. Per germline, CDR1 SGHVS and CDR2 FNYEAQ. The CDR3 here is CASSSPPETQYF. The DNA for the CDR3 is TGTGCCAGCAGCTCCCCCCCGGAGACCCAGTACTTC.

The chain's CDR3 is CSARAGGVAFF. The CDR3 DNA reads TGCAGTGCTAGAGCCGGCGGGGTGGCTTTCTTT. The chain couples TRBV20-1 to TRBJ1-1; no reliable D call. Germline CDR1 DFQATT, CDR2 SNEGSKA (reference sequence). The CDR3 totals 11 residues. Trimming took off 1 base at V and 11 bases at J, with 11 bases between the two ends.

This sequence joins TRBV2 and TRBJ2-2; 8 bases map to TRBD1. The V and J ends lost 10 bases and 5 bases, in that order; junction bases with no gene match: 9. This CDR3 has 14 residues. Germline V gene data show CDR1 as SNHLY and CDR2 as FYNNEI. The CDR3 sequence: CATQGASRTGELFF. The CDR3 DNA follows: TGTGCCACCCAGGGGGCTAGTCGGACCGGGGAGCTGTTTTTT. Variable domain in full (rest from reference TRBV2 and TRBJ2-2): EPEVTQTPSHQVTQMGQEVILRCVPISNHLYFYWYRQILGQKVEFLVSFYNNEISEKSEIFDDQFSVERPDGSNFTLKIRSTKLEDSAMYFCATQGASRTGELFFGEGSRLTVL.

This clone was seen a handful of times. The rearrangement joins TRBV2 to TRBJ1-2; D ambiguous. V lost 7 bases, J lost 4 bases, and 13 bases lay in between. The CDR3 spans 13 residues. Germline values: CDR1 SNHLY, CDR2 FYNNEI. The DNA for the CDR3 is TGTGCCAGCACCCCGGGGAGAGGCTATGGCTACACCTTC. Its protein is CASTPGRGYGYTF.

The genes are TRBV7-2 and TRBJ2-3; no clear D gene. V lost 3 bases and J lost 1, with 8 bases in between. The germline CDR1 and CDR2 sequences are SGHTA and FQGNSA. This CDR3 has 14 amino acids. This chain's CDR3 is CASSFTGGTDTQYF. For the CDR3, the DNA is TGTGCCAGCAGCTTTACCGGAGGCACAGATACGCAGTATTTT.

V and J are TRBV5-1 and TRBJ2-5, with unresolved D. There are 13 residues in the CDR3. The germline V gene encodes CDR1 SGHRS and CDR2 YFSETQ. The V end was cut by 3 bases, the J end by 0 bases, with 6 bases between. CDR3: CASSSEYQETQYF. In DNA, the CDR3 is TGCGCCAGCAGCTCTGAGTACCAAGAGACCCAGTACTTC. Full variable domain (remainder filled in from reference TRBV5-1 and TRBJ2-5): KAGVTQTPRYLIKTRGQQVTLSCSPISGHRSVSWYQQTPGQGLQFLFEYFSETQRNKGNFPGRFSGRQFSNSRSEMNVSTLELGDSALYLCASSSEYQETQYFGPGTRLLVL.

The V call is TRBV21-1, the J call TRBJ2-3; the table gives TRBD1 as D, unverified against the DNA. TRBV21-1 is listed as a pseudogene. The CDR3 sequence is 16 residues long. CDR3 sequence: CASSLGDRADTDTQYF. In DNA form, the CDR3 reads TGTGCCAGCAGCCTAGGGGACAGGGCGGACACAGATACGCAGTATTTT.

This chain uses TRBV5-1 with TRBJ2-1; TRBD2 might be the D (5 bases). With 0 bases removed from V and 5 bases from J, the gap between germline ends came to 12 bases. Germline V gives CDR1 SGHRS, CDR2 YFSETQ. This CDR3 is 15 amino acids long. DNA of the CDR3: TGCGCCAGCAGCTTGGTGGCGGGCCCCAACAATGAGCAGTTCTTC. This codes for CASSLVAGPNNEQFF.

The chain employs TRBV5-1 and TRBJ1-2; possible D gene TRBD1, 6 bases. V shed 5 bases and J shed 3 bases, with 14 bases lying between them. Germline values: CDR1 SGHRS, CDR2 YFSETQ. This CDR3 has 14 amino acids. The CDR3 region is CASSPGGADYGYTF. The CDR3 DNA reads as TGCGCCAGCAGTCCTGGGGGCGCGGACTATGGCTACACCTTC.